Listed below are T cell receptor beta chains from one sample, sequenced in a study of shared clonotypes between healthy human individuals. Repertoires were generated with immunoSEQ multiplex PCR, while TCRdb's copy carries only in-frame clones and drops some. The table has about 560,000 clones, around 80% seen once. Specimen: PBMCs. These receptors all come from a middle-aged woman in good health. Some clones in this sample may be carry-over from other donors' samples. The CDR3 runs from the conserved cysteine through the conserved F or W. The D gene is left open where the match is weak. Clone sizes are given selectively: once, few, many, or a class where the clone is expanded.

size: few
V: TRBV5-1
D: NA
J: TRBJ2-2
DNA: TGCGCCAGCAGCCCCCGCCCTGGGACTTCCGGGGAGCTGTTTTTT
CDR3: CASSPRPGTSGELFF

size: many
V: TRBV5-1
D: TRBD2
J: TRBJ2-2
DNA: TGCGCCAGCAGCCCTGGACTAGCGGGTTACACCGGGGAGCTGTTTTTT
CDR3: CASSPGLAGYTGELFF

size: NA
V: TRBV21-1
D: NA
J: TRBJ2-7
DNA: TGTGCCAGCAGCAAGGGACTAGCGGGATTCCCCTCCTACGAGCAGTACTTC
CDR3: CASSKGLAGFPSYEQYF

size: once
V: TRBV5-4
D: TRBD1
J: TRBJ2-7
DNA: TGTGCCAGCAGCTTTGAAGGGGGCTGGGACGAGCAGTACTTC
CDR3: CASSFEGGWDEQYF

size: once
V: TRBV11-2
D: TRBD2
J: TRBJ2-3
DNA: TGTGCCAGCAGCCCTACGGTAGCGGGCACCAGGAAGTATTTT
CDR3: CASSPTVAGTRKYF

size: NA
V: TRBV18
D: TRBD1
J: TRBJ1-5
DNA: TGTGCCAGCTCACCACCGGGGACAGGGGTACATCAGCCCCAGCATTTT
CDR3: CASSPPGTGVHQPQHF

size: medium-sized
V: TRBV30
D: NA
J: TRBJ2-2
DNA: TGTGCCTGGAGTGTAAAACCCCGGGACACCGGGGAGCTGTTTTTT
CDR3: CAWSVKPRDTGELFF

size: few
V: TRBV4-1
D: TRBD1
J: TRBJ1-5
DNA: TGCGCCAGCAGCCAAGAAATCCAGGGGGGTCAGCCCCAGCATTTT
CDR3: CASSQEIQGGQPQHF

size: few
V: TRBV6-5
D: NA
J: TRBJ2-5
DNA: TGTGCCAGCAGTTACAGAATTCAAGAGACCCAGTACTTC
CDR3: CASSYRIQETQYF

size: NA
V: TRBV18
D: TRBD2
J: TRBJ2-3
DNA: TGTGCCAGCTCACCGGGACTAGGGACAGATACGCAGTATTTT
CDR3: CASSPGLGTDTQYF

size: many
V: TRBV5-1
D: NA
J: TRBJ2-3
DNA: TGCGCCACCGCAGTGACGGACTCAGGGGATACGCAGTATTTT
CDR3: CATAVTDSGDTQYF

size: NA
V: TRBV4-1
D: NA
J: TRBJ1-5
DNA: TGCGCCAGCAGCCAGTTAGGGGGGCAGGTAAATCAGCCCCAGCATTTT
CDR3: CASSQLGGQVNQPQHF

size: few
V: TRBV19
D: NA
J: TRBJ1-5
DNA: TGTGCCAGTAGTTCCGACAGCAATCAGCCCCAGCATTTT
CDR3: CASSSDSNQPQHF

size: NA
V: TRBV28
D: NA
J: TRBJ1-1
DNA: TGTGCCAGCAGTTTATGGTCGGCCAACATGAACACTGAAGCTTTCTTT
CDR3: CASSLWSANMNTEAFF

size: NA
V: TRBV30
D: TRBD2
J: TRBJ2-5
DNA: TGTGCCTGGAGCCCCGGGACTAGCGGGAGGGCCGGAGAGACCCAGTACTTC
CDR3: CAWSPGTSGRAGETQYF

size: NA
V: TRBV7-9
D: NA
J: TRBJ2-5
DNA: TGTGCCAGCAGCTTGGGTTGGGAGACCCAGTACTTC
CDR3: CASSLGWETQYF

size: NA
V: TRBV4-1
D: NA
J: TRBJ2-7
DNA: TGCGCCAGCAGCCAAGCCGGGACTCTCTACGAGCAGTACTTC
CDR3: CASSQAGTLYEQYF

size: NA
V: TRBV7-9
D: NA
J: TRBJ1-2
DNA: TGTGCCAGCAGCATCGAGGGTCATTCAGGGGATGGCTACACCTTC
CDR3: CASSIEGHSGDGYTF

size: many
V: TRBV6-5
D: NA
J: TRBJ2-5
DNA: TGTGCCAGCAGCACCGTACAGGGTTTGGCAGAGACCCAGTACTTC
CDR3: CASSTVQGLAETQYF

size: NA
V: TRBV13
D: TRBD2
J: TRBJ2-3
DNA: TGTGCCAGCAGCCTCGGACTAGCGGGATACACAGATACGCAGTATTTT
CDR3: CASSLGLAGYTDTQYF

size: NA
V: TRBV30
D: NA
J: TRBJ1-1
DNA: TGTGCCTGGAGTGCCCCCTACGCTGCTATGAACACTGAAGCTTTCTTT
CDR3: CAWSAPYAAMNTEAFF

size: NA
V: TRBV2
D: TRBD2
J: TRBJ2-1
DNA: TGTGCCACCGCCGGGACTAGCGGGAGAGATAATGAGCAGTTCTTC
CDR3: CATAGTSGRDNEQFF

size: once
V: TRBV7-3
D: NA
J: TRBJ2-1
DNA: TGTGCCAGCAGCTTATCGGGCAGAAACAATGAGCAGTTCTTC
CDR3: CASSLSGRNNEQFF

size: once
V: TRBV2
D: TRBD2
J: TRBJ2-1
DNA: TGTGCCAGCACCCCCGGGACTAGGAACAATGAGCAGTTCTTC
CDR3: CASTPGTRNNEQFF

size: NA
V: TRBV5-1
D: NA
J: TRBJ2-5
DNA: TGCGCCAGCAGCTTGGCCCGGTGGGAGTCTCAAGAGACCCAGTACTTC
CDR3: CASSLARWESQETQYF

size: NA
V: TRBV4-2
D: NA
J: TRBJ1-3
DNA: TGTGCCAGCAGCCAAGGTCTTGGATTTGACAGGCTCGACTCTGGAAACACCATATATTTT
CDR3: CASSQGLGFDRLDSGNTIYF

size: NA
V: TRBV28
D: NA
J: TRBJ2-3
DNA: TGTGCCAGCAGTGACAGGGGGTCAGTGGGTAGCGGGAGGAATACGCAGTATTTT
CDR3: CASSDRGSVGSGRNTQYF

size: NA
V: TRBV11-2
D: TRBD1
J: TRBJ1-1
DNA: TGTGCCAGCAGCTTATGGGACAGGAGAGAAGCTTTCTTT
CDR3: CASSLWDRREAFF

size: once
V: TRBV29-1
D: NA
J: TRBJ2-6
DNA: TGCAGCGTTGATCAAGGGGCTGGGGCCAACGTCCTGACTTTC
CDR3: CSVDQGAGANVLTF